Shown below are 11 T cell receptor beta chains from a single sample sequenced in a study of OX40 agonist ivuxolimab in advanced cancers. TCRdb's table, derived via immunoSEQ multiplex PCR, lists solely in-frame clones and lacks some. The table shows approximately 89,000 clones, with about 88% occurring only once. The source was CD4+ or CD8+ T cells sorted from blood, collected in a trial of the OX40 agonist ivuxolimab. The receptor set was obtained from an adult with an advanced solid tumor such as melanoma, head and neck, liver or kidney cancer.

J is TRBJ1-2 and V is TRBV15, with 10 bases matching TRBD1. This CDR3 is built from 16 residues. Per the germline V gene, CDR1 is LNHNV and CDR2 is YYDKDF (reference sequence). Trimming took 3 bases from V and 6 from J; bases not matched to a gene: 10. The CDR3 sequence is CATSRGTGTGVHGYTF. The DNA for the CDR3 is TGTGCCACCAGCAGGGGAACCGGGACAGGGGTACATGGCTACACCTTC.

The sample holds one count of this clone. V usage is TRBV2 and J usage is TRBJ1-2; the D gene is possibly TRBD1 (6 bases). Germline assignment: CDR1 SNHLY and CDR2 FYNNEI. Trimming stripped 4 bases from V and 0 bases from J, with 18 bases between. This CDR3 has 17 residues. The CDR3 DNA sequence: TGTGCCAGCAGTGGGGGGGTCAGGGGACAATCTAACTATGGCTACACCTTC. Amino acids: CASSGGVRGQSNYGYTF.

This chain links TRBV5-6 with TRBJ1-3, with TRBD1 matching 8 bases. This CDR3 is 19 amino acids long. CDR1 and CDR2 from the germline V gene are SGHDT and YYEEEE. V lost 3 bases and J lost 3; bases outside the gene matches: 17. The CDR3 nucleotides are TGTGCCAGCAGCTCCGGGTTCAGGACAGGGCTATTAGTTGGAAACACCATATATTTT. Its translation: CASSSGFRTGLLVGNTIYF.

The chain links TRBV5-4 to TRBJ1-6; TRBD1 aligns across 7 bases. Germline assignment: CDR1 SGHNT and CDR2 YYREEE (reference sequence). CDR3 size: 15 residues. The trim removed 3 bases at V and 6 bases at J, leaving 6 bases unmatched. The CDR3 loop is CASSSTDRINSPLHF. The CDR3 nucleotides are TGTGCCAGCAGCTCTACGGACAGGATTAATTCACCCCTCCACTTT.

This clone was counted once. The V and J genes are TRBV28 and TRBJ2-1; no reliable D call. V was trimmed by 5 bases and J by 2 bases, leaving 13 bases between them. CDR3 length equals 15 residues. The germline CDR1 and CDR2 sequences are MDHEN and SYDVKM. The CDR3 bases are TGTGCCAGCAGTGGGATCTGGTCCCCCTACAATGAGCAGTTCTTC. It yields the protein CASSGIWSPYNEQFF.

The J gene is TRBJ2-7, the V gene TRBV5-6; 7 bases are a match to TRBD1. Per germline, CDR1 SGHDT and CDR2 YYEEEE. The V and J ends lost 3 bases and 6 bases, in that order; junction bases with no gene match: 18. This CDR3 has 17 amino acids. The DNA for the CDR3 is TGTGCCAGCAGCTGCTTAGGGACAGCTTCTTTGGAGTGCGAGCAGTACTTC. This encodes CASSCLGTASLECEQYF.

V usage is TRBV18 and J usage is TRBJ2-3; tentatively, D is TRBD2 (7 bases). V lost 6 bases, J lost 6 bases, and 22 bases lay in between. The CDR3 spans 16 residues. From germline, CDR1 is KGHSH and CDR2 LQKENI. The CDR3 spells CASSFAGAPGMDTQYF. The CDR3 DNA sequence: TGTGCCAGCTCGTTCGCGGGGGCCCCCGGGATGGATACGCAGTATTTT.

The chain uses TRBV5-6 and TRBJ1-5; no clear D. CDR3 length: 12 residues. The V and J ends lost 3 bases and 7 bases respectively, with 8 bases between them. The V gene's germline CDR1 is SGHDT and CDR2 YYEEEE. The CDR3 nucleotides read TGTGCCAGCAGCTCTCGATGGCAGCCCCAGCATTTT. Translation: CASSSRWQPQHF.

The J gene is TRBJ1-1, the V gene TRBV5-5; no clear D. The CDR3 loop spans 14 amino acids. With 2 bases removed from V and 3 bases from J, the gap between germline ends came to 11 bases. Germline-derived CDR1 and CDR2 are SGHKS and YYEKEE (reference sequence). CDR3 coding DNA: TGTGCCAGCAGCTTTGGTAGCCTCGACACTGAAGCTTTCTTT. Its translation: CASSFGSLDTEAFF.

The chain employs TRBV15 and TRBJ1-1, with unresolved D. Germline assignment: CDR1 LNHNV and CDR2 YYDKDF (reference sequence). Trimming removed 3 bases from V and 4 bases from J, with 15 bases in between. This CDR3 contains 15 residues. This chain's CDR3 is CATSRDSGRATEAFF. CDR3 bases: TGTGCCACCAGCAGGGATTCCGGGAGGGCCACTGAAGCTTTCTTT. Combining the CDR3 with reference TRBV15 and TRBJ1-1 gives the whole variable domain DAMVIQNPRYQVTQFGKPVTLSCSQTLNHNVMYWYQQKSSQAPKLLFHYYDKDFNNEADTPDNFQSRRPNTSFCFLDIRSPGLGDTAMYLCATSRDSGRATEAFFGQGTRLTVV.

The chain joins TRBV5-4 to TRBJ2-7; 8 nucleotides match TRBD2. V was pared by 3 bases and J by 1 base, with 3 bases of the junction left unmatched. Germline lookup yields CDR1 SGHNT and CDR2 YYREEE (reference sequence). The CDR3 consists of 14 residues. The CDR3 DNA reads as TGTGCCAGCAGCTCCCGGGGGGGGTCCTACGAGCAGTACTTC. It specifies CASSSRGGSYEQYF.